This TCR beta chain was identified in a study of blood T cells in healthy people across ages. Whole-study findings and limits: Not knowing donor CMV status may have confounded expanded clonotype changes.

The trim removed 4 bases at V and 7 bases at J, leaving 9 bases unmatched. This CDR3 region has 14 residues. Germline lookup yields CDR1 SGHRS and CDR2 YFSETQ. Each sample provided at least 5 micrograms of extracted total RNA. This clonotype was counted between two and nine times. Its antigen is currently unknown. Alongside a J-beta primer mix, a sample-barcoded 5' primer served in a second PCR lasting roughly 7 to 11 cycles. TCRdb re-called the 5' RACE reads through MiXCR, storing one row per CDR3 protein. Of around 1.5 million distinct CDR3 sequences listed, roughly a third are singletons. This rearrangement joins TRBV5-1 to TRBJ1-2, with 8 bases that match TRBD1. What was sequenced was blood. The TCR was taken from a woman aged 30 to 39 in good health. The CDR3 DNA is TGCGCCAGCAGCCCCCGGACAGGGACAACTGGCTACACCTTC. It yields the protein CASSPRTGTTGYTF.